Each of the 27 T cell receptor beta chains below was sequenced from the same sample in a study of T cells in Graves' hyperthyroidism and ophthalmopathy. RNA transcripts gave rise to amplified TCR beta CDR3 regions. The HTBI primer set was used in a first-round RT-PCR of the TCR CDR3. TCRdb re-called the multiplex PCR reads through MiXCR, storing one row per CDR3 protein. The table records roughly 400,000 distinct CDR3 sequences, around 15% of them present only once. Material for sequencing was blood. All receptors derive from a middle-aged man with Graves' ophthalmopathy.

The chain carries TRBV30 and TRBJ1-5; 8 positions match TRBD1. The CDR3 covers 14 residues. With 2 bases clipped from V and 7 bases from J, the junction kept 7 bases outside the gene matches. Germline CDR1 is GTSNPN and CDR2 is SVGIG (reference sequence). The CDR3 nucleotides read TGTGCCTGGAGTATGGGGACAGGCGGCCAGCCCCAGCATTTT. This sequence encodes CAWSMGTGGQPQHF.

A remark on this clonotype: This clone may be a read error of a much larger clone one base away. The chain has TRBV6-1 and TRBJ2-7, with no clear D. There are 11 residues in the CDR3. Trimming stripped 3 bases from V and 2 bases from J, with 2 bases between. The germline V gene has CDR1 MNHNS and CDR2 SASEGT. CDR3 sequence: CASSETYEQYF. CDR3 nucleotides: TGTGCCAGCAGTGAGACCTACGAGCAGTACTTC.

The chain employs TRBV7-2 and TRBJ2-7; 10 bases fit TRBD2. V dropped 4 bases and J dropped 7; count of bases not matched to a gene: 7. The CDR3 sequence is 14 residues long. Germline V lookup: CDR1 SGHTA, CDR2 FQGNSA. The CDR3 is CASSSSGRANEQYF. CDR3 coding DNA: TGTGCCAGCAGCTCGAGCGGGAGGGCGAATGAGCAGTACTTC.

At least ten counts were recorded for this clonotype. The CDR3 region has the DNA TGTGCCAGCATGGGGGGGGCGGGAAGAGGAGGCAATGAGCAGTTCTTC. As protein: CASMGGAGRGGNEQFF. V usage is TRBV2 and J usage is TRBJ2-1, with a possible D match to TRBD2 (7 bases). The CDR3 runs to 16 residues. CDR1 and CDR2 (germline): SNHLY, FYNNEI. V lost 7 bases, J lost 6 bases, and 22 bases lay in between.

This clonotype was found a few times. The gene calls are TRBV15 and TRBJ2-5; no definite D call. Germline V CDR1 and CDR2: LNHNV, YYDKDF (reference sequence). The CDR3 is 13 residues long. V lost 1 base and J 4 bases, leaving 7 bases between the germline ends. DNA for the CDR3: TGTGCCACCAGCAGAGGGGAAGGAGAGACCCAGTACTTC. Residues: CATSRGEGETQYF.

This sequence joins TRBV12-3 or TRBV12-4 and TRBJ1-2; no clear D gene. This CDR3 is 12 amino acids long. The V and J ends lost 2 bases and 7 bases respectively, with 8 bases between them. Here the CDR3 DNA reads TGTGCCAGCAGTTTAAATCTAGCTGGCTACACCTTC. This codes for CASSLNLAGYTF.

CDR3 sequence (DNA): TGTGCCAGCAGCTTACGACTAGCGGGAGACCCAGATACGCAGTATTTT. Protein sequence: CASSLRLAGDPDTQYF. J is TRBJ2-3 and V is TRBV14; 12 bases are shared with TRBD2. J lost 4 bases, V lost 5 bases, and 7 bases had no gene match. CDR3 length: 16 amino acids. CDR1 and CDR2 from the germline V gene are SGHDN and FVKESK. Supplemented by reference TRBV14 and TRBJ2-3, the full variable domain reads EAGVTQFPSHSVIEKGQTVTLRCDPISGHDNLYWYRRVMGKEIKFLLHFVKESKQDESGMPNNRFLAERTGGTYSTLKVQPAELEDSGVYFCASSLRLAGDPDTQYFGPGTRLTVL.

This clonotype was seen more than once but under ten times. This may be a read error, as it is one base from a much larger clone. This rearrangement joins TRBV18 to TRBJ1-1; weak D call: TRBD1 (6 bases). In germline, CDR1 is KGHSH, CDR2 LQKENI. The CDR3 sequence is 13 residues long. The CDR3 DNA reads TGTGCCAGCTCACTGGACAGTATGACTGTAGCTTTCTTT. Its protein product is CASSLDSMTVAFF. The whole variable domain, filled in from reference TRBV18 and TRBJ1-1, reads NAGVMQNPRHLVRRRGQEARLRCSPMKGHSHVYWYRQLPEEGLKFMVYLQKENIIDESGMPKERFSAEFPKEGPSILRIQQVVRGDSAAYFCASSLDSMTVAFFGQGTRLTVV.

There are many counts of this clonotype. The rearrangement uses TRBV28 and TRBJ2-7; a possible D gene is TRBD1 (6 bases). Between the trimmed V and J ends, which lost 5 bases and 0 bases, there was a span of 14 bases. The CDR3 length is 15 residues. Germline values: CDR1 MDHEN, CDR2 SYDVKM. The CDR3 sequence is CASSETGKLSYEQYF. The DNA of the CDR3 is TGTGCCAGCAGTGAGACAGGAAAACTCTCCTACGAGCAGTACTTC. The full variable domain, in which reference TRBV28 and TRBJ2-7 provide the parts outside the CDR3, is DVKVTQSSRYLVKRTGEKVFLECVQDMDHENMFWYRQDPGLGLRLIYFSYDVKMKEKGDIPEGYSVSREKKERFSLILESASTNQTSMYLCASSETGKLSYEQYFGPGTRLTVT.

The chain carries TRBV6-1 and TRBJ2-2, with TRBD2 identical over 8 bases. V shed 7 bases and J 8 bases; nucleotides not matched to a gene: 18. Germline CDR1 reads MNHNS; CDR2 reads SASEGT. This CDR3 has 17 residues. Written as DNA, the CDR3 is TGTGCCAGCAACCAAAGCCCTCTTTTAGCGGGAACGGGGGAGCTGTTTTTT. Its protein is CASNQSPLLAGTGELFF.

This clonotype was detected ten times or more. V is TRBV12-3 or TRBV12-4 and J is TRBJ2-5; 11 bases are a match to TRBD2. V lost 6 bases, J lost 2 bases, and 5 bases stayed unmatched. The CDR3 extends over 15 amino acids. DNA for the CDR3: TGTGCCAGCAGAACTAGCGGGGGAGTTCAAGAGACCCAGTACTTC. Translated: CASRTSGGVQETQYF.

The J gene is TRBJ1-6, the V gene TRBV27; D unclear. The CDR3 consists of 14 residues. Germline CDR1 is MNHEY and CDR2 is SMNVEV (reference sequence). The ends were cut back, 2 bases at V and 7 bases at J, with 9 bases in the middle. The CDR3 here is CASSLTGINSPLHF. CDR3 DNA sequence: TGTGCCAGCAGTTTAACCGGGATCAATTCACCCCTCCACTTT.

At least ten counts were recorded for this clonotype. This sequence joins TRBV20-1 and TRBJ2-3; TRBD2 aligns across 8 bases. The CDR3 sequence is 17 residues long. From germline, CDR1 is DFQATT and CDR2 SNEGSKA (reference sequence). Trimming cost V 6 bases and J 0 bases; bases outside gene matches: 14. In DNA form, the CDR3 reads TGCAGTGCCTTCCCGTTAGCGGGGACTTCTAGCACAGATACGCAGTATTTT. Translated: CSAFPLAGTSSTDTQYF.

The sample holds many counts of this clonotype. The CDR3 DNA reads as TGTGCCAGCAATAGCGGGAGTCTGGCAGATACGCAGTATTTT. Its protein is CASNSGSLADTQYF. This sequence joins TRBV6-1 and TRBJ2-3, with 9 bases identical to TRBD2. CDR3 length equals 14 residues. V shed 7 bases, J shed 4 bases, and the junction held 6 bases outside the gene matches. Germline assignment: CDR1 MNHNS and CDR2 SASEGT.

This clonotype was seen more than once but under ten times. One base away lies a much larger clone, so this may be a sequencing read error. The V and J genes are TRBV3-1 and TRBJ2-1; 11 bases agree with TRBD2. Germline CDR1 and CDR2: LGHDT and YNNKEL (reference sequence). The CDR3 consists of 15 residues. Trimming cost V 4 bases and J 8 bases; bases outside gene matches: 7. Here the CDR3 DNA reads TGTGCCAGCAGCCGAGATCTACTAGCGGGAGATGAGCAGTTCTTC. This encodes CASSRDLLAGDEQFF.

The chain combines TRBV28 with TRBJ1-5, with unresolved D. The CDR3 extends over 12 amino acids. The germline V gene encodes CDR1 MDHEN and CDR2 SYDVKM. V lost 4 bases to trimming and J lost 3 bases, with 4 bases between them. CDR3 in amino acids: CASSSFNQPQHF. The CDR3 DNA reads as TGTGCCAGCAGTTCTTTCAATCAGCCCCAGCATTTT. The full variable domain, rest sourced from reference TRBV28 and TRBJ1-5, is DVKVTQSSRYLVKRTGEKVFLECVQDMDHENMFWYRQDPGLGLRLIYFSYDVKMKEKGDIPEGYSVSREKKERFSLILESASTNQTSMYLCASSSFNQPQHFGDGTRLSIL.

The table lists this clonotype with a few counts. V is TRBV6-2 or TRBV6-3 and J is TRBJ2-1, with D unresolved. The CDR3 is made up of 15 amino acids. CDR1 is MNHEY, CDR2 SVGEGT, per germline. The ends were cut back, 6 bases at V and 10 bases at J, with 22 bases in the middle. The CDR3 region is CASRQIRVRFEEQFF. The CDR3 bases are TGTGCCAGCAGACAGATCCGGGTCCGGTTTGAGGAGCAGTTCTTC.

This clonotype was counted at least ten times. V is TRBV20-1 and J is TRBJ2-3; 7 bases map to TRBD2. CDR1 and CDR2 (germline): DFQATT, SNEGSKA (reference sequence). CDR3 size: 13 residues. The ends lost 6 bases at V and 0 bases at J; junction bases unmatched: 3. As DNA, the CDR3 is TGCAGTGCGCGGGAGATTAGCACAGATACGCAGTATTTT. This encodes CSAREISTDTQYF.

This clonotype was seen a few times. The V gene is TRBV6-4, the J gene TRBJ2-5; 7 nucleotides agree with TRBD1. From germline, CDR1 is MRHNA and CDR2 SNTAGT. The CDR3 loop spans 14 amino acids. V lost 6 bases, J lost 2 bases, and 6 bases stayed unmatched. In nucleotides, the CDR3 is TGTGCCAGCAGGGCCAGACAGGGACAAGAGACCCAGTACTTC. This encodes CASRARQGQETQYF.

This clonotype has a handful of counts. V gene TRBV29-1 combines with J gene TRBJ1-2; D is possibly TRBD1 (5 bases). CDR1 SQVTM and CDR2 ANQGSEA come from the germline V gene. The CDR3 runs to 11 residues. Trimming stripped 5 bases from V and 5 bases from J, with 9 bases between. The CDR3 DNA reads TGCAGCGTTTCACCAGGGTATGGCTACACCTTC. This encodes CSVSPGYGYTF.

This clonotype was seen only a few times. The chain employs TRBV11-2 and TRBJ2-1; D is possibly TRBD2 (6 bases). Germline CDR1 SGHAT, CDR2 FQNNGV. Trimming removed 1 base at V and 9 bases at J, with 13 bases between. The CDR3 sequence is 14 residues long. CDR3 protein: CASSLVSQEGEQFF. CDR3 nucleotides: TGTGCCAGCAGCTTAGTTTCCCAGGAGGGTGAGCAGTTCTTC. The complete variable domain, with remaining parts taken from reference TRBV11-2 and TRBJ2-1, reads EAGVAQSPRYKIIEKRQSVAFWCNPISGHATLYWYQQILGQGPKLLIQFQNNGVVDDSQLPKDRFSAERLKGVDSTLKIQPAKLEDSAVYLCASSLVSQEGEQFFGPGTRLTVL.

This clonotype was seen only a few times. The gene calls are TRBV6-9 and TRBJ1-3; D is unresolved. Germline V gene data show CDR1 as MNHGY and CDR2 as SVAAGI. V was cut by 4 bases and J by 4 bases, with 11 bases left in between. The CDR3 has 14 amino acids. This chain's CDR3 is CASSLLGPGNTIYF. CDR3 coding DNA: TGTGCCAGCAGTTTACTAGGACCGGGAAACACCATATATTTT.

This clonotype showed up just a few times. This rearrangement joins TRBV6-1 to TRBJ2-7; the D gene is possibly TRBD1 (6 bases). The CDR3 consists of 13 residues. The germline V gene encodes CDR1 MNHNS and CDR2 SASEGT. With 6 bases removed from V and 1 base from J, the gap between germline ends came to 10 bases. The CDR3 spells CASRIQGSYEQYF. For the CDR3, the DNA is TGTGCCAGCAGGATACAGGGTTCCTACGAGCAGTACTTC.

This clonotype was found a few times. A much larger clone lies one base from this, so it may be a read error. The chain links TRBV30 to TRBJ2-5; D is possibly TRBD1 (6 bases). Germline V gives CDR1 GTSNPN, CDR2 SVGIG (reference sequence). The CDR3 sequence is 15 residues long. The CDR3 coding sequence is TGTGCCTGGAGTGTATTGGGGATGGGGGCAGAGGCCCAGTACTTC. Protein sequence: CAWSVLGMGAEAQYF.

The V gene is TRBV28, the J gene TRBJ2-5, with 10 bases identical to TRBD1. Germline trimming cut 6 bases from V and 5 bases from J; bases unmatched to any gene: 6. CDR1 and CDR2 (germline): MDHEN, SYDVKM. The CDR3 contains 14 residues. The CDR3: CASRRTGGEETQYF. The DNA of the CDR3 is TGTGCCAGCAGACGGACAGGGGGTGAGGAGACCCAGTACTTC.

This clonotype occurred a few times. This chain uses TRBV7-9 with TRBJ2-1, with no clear D. V dropped 5 bases and J dropped 3 bases, with 8 bases sitting between them. This CDR3 contains 13 residues. CDR1 and CDR2 from the germline V gene are SEHNR and FQNEAQ (reference sequence). CDR3 sequence reads: CASSKDGYNEQFF. For the CDR3, the DNA is TGTGCCAGCAGCAAAGACGGCTACAATGAGCAGTTCTTC.

The V gene is TRBV27, the J gene TRBJ1-4; a weak D match, TRBD1 (5 bases). The CDR3 loop spans 14 amino acids. Deletions cut 2 bases from V and 7 bases from J, with 11 bases between. Germline V CDR1 and CDR2: MNHEY, SMNVEV (reference sequence). The CDR3 reads CASSLNRNSEKLFF. DNA of the CDR3: TGTGCCAGCAGTTTAAACAGGAACAGTGAAAAACTGTTTTTT. Drawing the rest from reference TRBV27 and TRBJ1-4, the complete variable domain is EAQVTQNPRYLITVTGKKLTVTCSQNMNHEYMSWYRQDPGLGLRQIYYSMNVEVTDKGDVPEGYKVSRKEKRNFPLILESPSPNQTSLYFCASSLNRNSEKLFFGSGTQLSVL.